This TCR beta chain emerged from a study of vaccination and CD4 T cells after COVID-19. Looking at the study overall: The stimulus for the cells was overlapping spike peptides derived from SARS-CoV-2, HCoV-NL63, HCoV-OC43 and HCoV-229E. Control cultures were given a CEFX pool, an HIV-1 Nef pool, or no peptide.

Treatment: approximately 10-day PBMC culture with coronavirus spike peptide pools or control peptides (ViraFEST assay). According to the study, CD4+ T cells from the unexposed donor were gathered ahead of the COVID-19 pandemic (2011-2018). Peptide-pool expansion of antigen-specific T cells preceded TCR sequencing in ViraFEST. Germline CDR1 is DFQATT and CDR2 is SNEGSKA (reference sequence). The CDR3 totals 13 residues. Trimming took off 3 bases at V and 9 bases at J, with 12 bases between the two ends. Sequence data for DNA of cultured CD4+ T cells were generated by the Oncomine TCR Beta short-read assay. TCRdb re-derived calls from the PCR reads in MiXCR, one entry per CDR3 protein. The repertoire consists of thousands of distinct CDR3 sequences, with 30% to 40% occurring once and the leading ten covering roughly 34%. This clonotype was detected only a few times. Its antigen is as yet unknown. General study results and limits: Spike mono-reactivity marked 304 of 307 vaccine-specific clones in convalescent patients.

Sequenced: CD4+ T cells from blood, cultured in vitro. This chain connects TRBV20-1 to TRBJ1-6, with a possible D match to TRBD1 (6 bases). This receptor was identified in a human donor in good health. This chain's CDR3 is CSARKGGVSPLHF. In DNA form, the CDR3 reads TGCAGTGCTAGGAAAGGGGGTGTTTCACCCCTCCACTTT.